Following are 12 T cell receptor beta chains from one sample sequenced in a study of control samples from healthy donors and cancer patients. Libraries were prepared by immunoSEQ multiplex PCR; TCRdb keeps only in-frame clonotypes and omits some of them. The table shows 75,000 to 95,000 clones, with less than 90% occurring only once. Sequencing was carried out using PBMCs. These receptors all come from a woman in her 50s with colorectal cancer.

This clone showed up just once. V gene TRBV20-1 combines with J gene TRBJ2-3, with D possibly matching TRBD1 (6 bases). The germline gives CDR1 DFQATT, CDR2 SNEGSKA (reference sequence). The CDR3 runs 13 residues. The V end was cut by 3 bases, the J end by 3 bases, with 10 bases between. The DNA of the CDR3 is TGCAGTGCTAGTATTCAGGGGACAGATACGCAGTATTTT. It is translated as CSASIQGTDTQYF.

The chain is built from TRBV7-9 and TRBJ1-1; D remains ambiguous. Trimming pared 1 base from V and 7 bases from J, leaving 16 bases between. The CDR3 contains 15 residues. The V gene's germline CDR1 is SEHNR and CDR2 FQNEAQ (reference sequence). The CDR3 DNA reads TGTGCCAGCAGCTTAGACGGCGGCAGGCCCCTTGAAGCTTTCTTT. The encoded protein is CASSLDGGRPLEAFF. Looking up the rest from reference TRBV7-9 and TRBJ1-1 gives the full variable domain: DTGVSQNPRHKITKRGQNVTFRCDPISEHNRLYWYRQTLGQGPEFLTYFQNEAQLEKSRLLSDRFSAERPKGSFSTLEIQRTEQGDSAMYLCASSLDGGRPLEAFFGQGTRLTVV.

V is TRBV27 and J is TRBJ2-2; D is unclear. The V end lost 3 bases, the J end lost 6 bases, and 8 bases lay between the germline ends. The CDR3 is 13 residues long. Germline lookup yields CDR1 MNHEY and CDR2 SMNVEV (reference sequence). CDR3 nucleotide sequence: TGTGCCAGCAGTTTGATCCGTGCCGGGGAGCTGTTTTTT. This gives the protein CASSLIRAGELFF.

CDR3 coding DNA: TGTGCCAGCAGCTTGGGGCTAGCGGGGGGGCAAAATGAGCAGTTCTTC. Amino acid sequence: CASSLGLAGGQNEQFF. V is TRBV7-2 and J is TRBJ2-1; 12 bases agree with TRBD2. V was pared by 3 bases and J by 7 bases, with 7 bases of the junction left unmatched. CDR3 length: 16 residues. From germline, CDR1 is SGHTA and CDR2 FQGNSA.

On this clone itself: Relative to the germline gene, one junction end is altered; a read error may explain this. The CDR3 DNA sequence: TGTGCCAGCAGCGTAGGCAGGGCCTCCTCCCAGGATTTT. It yields the protein CASSVGRASSQDF. The chain recombines TRBV9 with TRBJ2-3; D possibly corresponds to TRBD1 (5 bases). The CDR3 extends over 13 amino acids. Per germline, CDR1 SGDLS and CDR2 YYNGEE. Full variable domain (outside the CDR3, taken from reference TRBV9 and TRBJ2-3): DSGVTQTPKHLITATGQRVTLRCSPRSGDLSVYWYQQSLDQGLQFLIQYYNGEERAKGNILERFSAQQFPDLHSELNLSSLELGDSALYFCASSVGRASSQDFGPGTRLTVL.

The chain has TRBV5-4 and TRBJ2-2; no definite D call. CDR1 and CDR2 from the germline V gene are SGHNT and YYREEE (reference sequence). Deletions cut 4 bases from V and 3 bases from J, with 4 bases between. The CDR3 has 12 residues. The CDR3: CASSHDTGELFF. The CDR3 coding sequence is TGTGCCAGCAGCCATGACACCGGGGAGCTGTTTTTT.

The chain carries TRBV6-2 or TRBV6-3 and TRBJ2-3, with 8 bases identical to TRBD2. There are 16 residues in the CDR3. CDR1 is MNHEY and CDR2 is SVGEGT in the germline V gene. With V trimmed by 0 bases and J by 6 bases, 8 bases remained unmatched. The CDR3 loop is CASSYSHRGGLDTQYF. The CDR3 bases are TGTGCCAGCAGTTACTCGCATCGGGGGGGCCTGGATACGCAGTATTTT.

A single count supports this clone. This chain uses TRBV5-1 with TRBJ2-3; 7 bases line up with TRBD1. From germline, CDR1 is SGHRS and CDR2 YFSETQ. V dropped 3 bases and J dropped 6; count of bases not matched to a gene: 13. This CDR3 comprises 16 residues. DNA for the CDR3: TGCGCCAGCAGCTGGACCCCGGGACAGCCCACGGATACGCAGTATTTT. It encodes CASSWTPGQPTDTQYF.

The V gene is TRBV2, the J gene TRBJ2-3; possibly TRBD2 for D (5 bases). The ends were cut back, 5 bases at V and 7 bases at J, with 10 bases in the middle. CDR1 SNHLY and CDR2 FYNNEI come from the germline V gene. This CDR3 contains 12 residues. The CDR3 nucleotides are TGTGCCAGCAGTATGGACTTCTATACGCAGTATTTT. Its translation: CASSMDFYTQYF.

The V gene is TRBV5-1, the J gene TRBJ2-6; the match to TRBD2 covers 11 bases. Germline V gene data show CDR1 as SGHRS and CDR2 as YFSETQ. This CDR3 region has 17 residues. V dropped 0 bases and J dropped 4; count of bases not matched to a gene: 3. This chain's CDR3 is CASSLGLAGRGANVLTF. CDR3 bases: TGCGCCAGCAGCTTGGGACTAGCGGGGAGAGGGGCCAACGTCCTGACTTTC.

The CDR3, as DNA: TGTGCCAGCAGCTTAGTTAGCGGGGGGGCCGTGGAGACCCAGTACTTC. Amino acid sequence: CASSLVSGGAVETQYF. The gene calls are TRBV7-2 and TRBJ2-5, with 11 bases identical to TRBD2. This CDR3 contains 16 residues. Per the germline V gene, CDR1 is SGHTA and CDR2 is FQGNSA. The V gene end was trimmed by 1 base and the J gene end by 5 bases; junction bases not matched to a gene: 6.

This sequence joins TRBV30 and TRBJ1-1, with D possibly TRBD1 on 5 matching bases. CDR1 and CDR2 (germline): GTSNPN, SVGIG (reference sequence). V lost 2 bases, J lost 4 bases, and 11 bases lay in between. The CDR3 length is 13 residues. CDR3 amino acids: CAWSTPRVTEAFF. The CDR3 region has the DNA TGTGCCTGGAGTACGCCCAGGGTCACTGAAGCTTTCTTT. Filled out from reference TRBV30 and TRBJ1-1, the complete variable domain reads SQTIHQWPATLVQPVGSPLSLECTVEGTSNPNLYWYRQAAGRGLQLLFYSVGIGQISSEVPQNLSASRPQDRQFILSSKKLLLSDSGFYLCAWSTPRVTEAFFGQGTRLTVV.